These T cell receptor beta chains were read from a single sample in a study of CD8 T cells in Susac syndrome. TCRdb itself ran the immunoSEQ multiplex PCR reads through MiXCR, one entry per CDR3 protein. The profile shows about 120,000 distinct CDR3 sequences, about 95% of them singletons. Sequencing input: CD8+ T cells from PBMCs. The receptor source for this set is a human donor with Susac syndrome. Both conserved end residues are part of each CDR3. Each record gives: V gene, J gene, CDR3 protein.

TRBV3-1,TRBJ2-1,CASSQTGTYNEQFF
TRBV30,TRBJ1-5,CAWSRTGSQPQHF
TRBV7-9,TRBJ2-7,CASSLGGGNEQYF
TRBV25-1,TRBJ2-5,CASSLGTGGWKTQYF
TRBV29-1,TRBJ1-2,CSVEGREGYGYTF
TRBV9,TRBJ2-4,CASSGTSGGIQYF
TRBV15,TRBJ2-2,CATRSGQENTGELFF
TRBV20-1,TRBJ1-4,CSARDQGWGTNEKLFF
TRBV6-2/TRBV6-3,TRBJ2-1,CASSWSDTPGVWAGQFF
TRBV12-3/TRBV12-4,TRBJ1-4,CASTATNEKLFF
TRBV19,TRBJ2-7,CASSKGLYEQYF
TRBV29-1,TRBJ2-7,CSVPGQGYEQYF
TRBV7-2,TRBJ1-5,CASSFRPGHLNQPQHF
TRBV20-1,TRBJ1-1,CSAPRQGGEAFF
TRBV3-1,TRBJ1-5,CASSQDREGEYSNQPQHF
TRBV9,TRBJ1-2,CASSTSGTSIRGYTF
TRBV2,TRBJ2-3,CASTTDTQYF
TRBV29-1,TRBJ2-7,CSVTLPGLNYEQYF
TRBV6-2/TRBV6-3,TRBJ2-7,CASSLPPPYEQYF
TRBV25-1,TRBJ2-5,CASSEGEASGAAVQETQYF
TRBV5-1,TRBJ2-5,CASSLGPGLEETQYF
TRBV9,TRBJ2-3,CASSSSGADTQYF
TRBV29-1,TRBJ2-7,CSVRRGVPPYEQYF
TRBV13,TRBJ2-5,CASSLGGLSEETQYF
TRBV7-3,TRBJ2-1,CASSLWGHNEQFF
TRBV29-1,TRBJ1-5,CSVELGPYQPQHF
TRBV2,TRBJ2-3,CASTRVSSTDTQYF
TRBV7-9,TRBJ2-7,CASSSTVVLSSYEQYF
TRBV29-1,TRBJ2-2,CSVEELSSVTGELFF
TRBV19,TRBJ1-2,CAIEEGIGYGYTF
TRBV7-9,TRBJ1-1,CASSLATGVNTEAFF
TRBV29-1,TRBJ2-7,CSVGGTVVSYEQYF
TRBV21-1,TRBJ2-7,CASSSPGQGEINEQYF
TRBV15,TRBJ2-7,CATSRERGATYEQYF
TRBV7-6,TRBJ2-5,CASSSLVIQETQYF
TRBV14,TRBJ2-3,CASSQALTDTQYF
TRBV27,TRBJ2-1,CASATRTGLSYNEQFF
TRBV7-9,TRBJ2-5,CASSPRTEQETQYF